In its sample, the clone carrying this TCR beta chain was seen a few times. Germline lookup yields CDR1 DFQATT and CDR2 SNEGSKA (reference sequence). CDR3 length equals 13 residues. Trimming pared 3 bases from V and 5 bases from J, leaving 12 bases between. This sample stems from a study of blood T cell repertoires in COVID-19. About the research overall: COVID-19 samples collected from the United States, Italy and Spain covered acute and convalescent phases.

Original processing methods: For nucleated cells, counts were estimated from reference gene primer amplification. Using immunoSEQ multiplex PCR, the repertoire was profiled, and TCRdb retains in-frame clones only, with some absent. That table furnishes V, J and clone size, whereas the DNA furnished D and trimming. The repertoire holds fewer than 85,000 clones, approximately 90% seen once, with approximately 4.2% in the top ten. The sample taken for sequencing was peripheral blood. The rearrangement joins TRBV20-1 to TRBJ2-3; perhaps TRBD1 as D (6 bases). This receptor was taken from a man aged 50-59 years with active COVID-19. The CDR3 reads CSASVQGRDTQYF. The CDR3, as DNA: TGCAGTGCTAGTGTACAGGGAAGAGATACGCAGTATTTT.